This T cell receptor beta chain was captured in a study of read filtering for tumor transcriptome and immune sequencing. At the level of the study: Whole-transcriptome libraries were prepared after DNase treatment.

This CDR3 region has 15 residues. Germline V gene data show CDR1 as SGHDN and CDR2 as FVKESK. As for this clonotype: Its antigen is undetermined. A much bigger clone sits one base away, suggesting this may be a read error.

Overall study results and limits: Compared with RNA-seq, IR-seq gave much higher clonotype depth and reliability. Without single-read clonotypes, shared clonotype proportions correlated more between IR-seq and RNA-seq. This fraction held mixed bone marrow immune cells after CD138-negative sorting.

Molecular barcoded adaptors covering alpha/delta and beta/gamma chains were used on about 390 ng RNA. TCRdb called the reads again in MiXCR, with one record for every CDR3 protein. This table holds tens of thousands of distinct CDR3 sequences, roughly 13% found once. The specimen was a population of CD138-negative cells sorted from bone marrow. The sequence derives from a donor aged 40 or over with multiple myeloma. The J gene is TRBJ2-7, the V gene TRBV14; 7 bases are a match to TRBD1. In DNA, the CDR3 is TGTGCCGGCAGCCAAGATGGGGCAGGGGGCTACGAGCAGTACTTC. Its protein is CAGSQDGAGGYEQYF. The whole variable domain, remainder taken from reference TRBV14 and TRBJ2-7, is EAGVTQFPSHSVIEKGQTVTLRCDPISGHDNLYWYRRVMGKEIKFLLHFVKESKQDESGMPNNRFLAERTGGTYSTLKVQPAELEDSGVYFCAGSQDGAGGYEQYFGPGTRLTVT.